Following are 27 T cell receptor beta chains from one sample sequenced in a study of cytomegalovirus exposure and HLA in healthy donors. The PCR contained 60 Vbeta and 13 Jbeta primers. Data came from immunoSEQ multiplex PCR; TCRdb stores just in-frame clones and leaves some out. The data contain about 60,000 clones, 73% of them seen just once; the ten biggest clones take up about 5%. The specimen was PBMCs. These receptors came from a man aged 50 or older in good health and CMV-seronegative.

The chain uses TRBV12-2 and TRBJ2-7; the table's TRBD1 call for D was not verified on the DNA. TRBV12-2 corresponds to a pseudogene. The CDR3 has 14 residues. The CDR3 DNA reads TGTGCAAGTCGCTCCGGGAACAGGGGTCCCGAGCAGTACTTC. Translation gives CASRSGNRGPEQYF.

This clone appeared a few times. The chain employs TRBV7-2 and TRBJ1-4; TRBD1 agrees at 9 bases. The V and J ends lost 4 bases and 7 bases, in that order; junction bases with no gene match: 7. Germline-derived CDR1 and CDR2 are SGHTA and FQGNSA. The CDR3 has 15 amino acids. The CDR3 DNA follows: TGTGCCAGCAGCTCAAACAGGGGGCAGGCTGAAAAACTGTTTTTT. Protein: CASSSNRGQAEKLFF.

A few counts support this clone. The J gene is TRBJ1-5, the V gene TRBV2, with D possibly being TRBD1 (6 bases). V was pared by 7 bases and J by 5 bases, with 21 bases between. The germline V gene encodes CDR1 SNHLY and CDR2 FYNNEI. This CDR3 has 16 residues. The DNA of the CDR3 is TGTGCCAGCAACGGGGGGAACCTCAGGGGCGATCAGCCCCAGCATTTT. Its translation is CASNGGNLRGDQPQHF.

About this clone: At one boundary the junction diverges from the germline segment, which might be a read error. This chain uses TRBV7-7 with TRBJ2-5; 10 bases match TRBD1. Germline lookup yields CDR1 SSHAT and CDR2 FNYEAQ (reference sequence). This CDR3 contains 15 residues. The CDR3 DNA follows: TGTGCTAGCAGCTCCGGGACAGGGGTGGGTGTGACCCAGTACTTC. Amino acids: CASSSGTGVGVTQYF. Combining the CDR3 with reference TRBV7-7 and TRBJ2-5 gives the whole variable domain GAGVSQSPRYKVTKRGQDVTLRCDPISSHATLYWYQQALGQGPEFLTYFNYEAQPDKSGLPSDRFSAERPEGSISTLTIQRTEQRDSAMYRCASSSGTGVGVTQYFGPGTRLLVL.

This clone was seen more than once but under ten times. The chain joins TRBV5-6 to TRBJ2-7; TRBD1 might be the D (6 bases). V lost 5 bases and J 2 bases, leaving 11 bases between the germline ends. This CDR3 region has 13 residues. Germline V CDR1 and CDR2: SGHDT, YYEEEE. The CDR3 protein is CASRPTGAYEQYF. The CDR3 coding sequence is TGTGCCAGCAGGCCGACAGGAGCCTACGAGCAGTACTTC.

Only a few counts were recorded for this clone. V and J are TRBV9 and TRBJ2-7, with 8 bases aligning to TRBD2. Germline assignment: CDR1 SGDLS and CDR2 YYNGEE. With V trimmed by 3 bases and J by 5 bases, 7 bases remained unmatched. This CDR3 has 14 amino acids. DNA of the CDR3: TGTGCCAGCAGCGGCGGGACTAGTCTTAACGAGCAGTACTTC. It is translated as CASSGGTSLNEQYF. Drawing the rest from reference TRBV9 and TRBJ2-7, the complete variable domain is DSGVTQTPKHLITATGQRVTLRCSPRSGDLSVYWYQQSLDQGLQFLIQYYNGEERAKGNILERFSAQQFPDLHSELNLSSLELGDSALYFCASSGGTSLNEQYFGPGTRLTVT.

The J gene is TRBJ1-2, the V gene TRBV6-6, with 7 bases that match TRBD1. V dropped 2 bases and J dropped 4; count of bases not matched to a gene: 7. CDR3 length: 15 amino acids. CDR1 and CDR2 (germline): MNHNY, SVGAGI (reference sequence). The CDR3 nucleotides are TGTGCCAGCAGTTACGGGACAGAGAAAACCTATGGCTACACCTTC. Its translation: CASSYGTEKTYGYTF.

The chain is built from TRBV7-3 and TRBJ2-3; 7 bases line up with TRBD1. The CDR3 extends over 16 amino acids. The germline CDR1 and CDR2 sequences are SGHTA and FQGTGA. Unmatched junction bases numbered 12, after V lost 4 bases and J lost 5 bases. DNA for the CDR3: TGTGCCAGCAGCTCCCCCGAAGACAGGGCAGAAGATACGCAGTATTTT. Protein product: CASSSPEDRAEDTQYF.

The chain couples TRBV7-6 to TRBJ2-2, with D possibly TRBD1 on 5 matching bases. CDR3 size: 14 residues. Trimming shortened V by 2 bases and J by 3 bases, and 7 bases separated the two germline ends. Per the germline V gene, CDR1 is SGHVS and CDR2 is FNYEAQ. CDR3: CASSLRQYTGELFF. CDR3 DNA sequence: TGTGCCAGCAGCTTACGACAGTACACCGGGGAGCTGTTTTTT.

J is TRBJ2-3 and V is TRBV7-9, with D tentatively TRBD1 (5 bases). Germline V gene sequence: CDR1 SEHNR, CDR2 FQNEAQ (reference sequence). The CDR3 runs 16 residues. The V gene lost 2 bases and the J gene lost 2 bases, with 14 bases spanning the gap. The CDR3 loop is CASSLKPQGPTDTQYF. The CDR3 nucleotides read TGTGCCAGCAGCTTAAAGCCTCAGGGTCCCACAGATACGCAGTATTTT.

V usage is TRBV15 and J usage is TRBJ2-7; D not resolved. Germline-derived CDR1 and CDR2 are LNHNV and YYDKDF (reference sequence). The CDR3 is 19 residues long. The V end was cut by 0 bases, the J end by 4 bases, with 25 bases between. The CDR3 sequence: CATSRDTTRPAEMIYEQYF. In nucleotides, the CDR3 is TGTGCCACCAGCAGAGATACCACCCGGCCTGCGGAGATGATATACGAGCAGTACTTC. The whole variable domain, remainder taken from reference TRBV15 and TRBJ2-7, is DAMVIQNPRYQVTQFGKPVTLSCSQTLNHNVMYWYQQKSSQAPKLLFHYYDKDFNNEADTPDNFQSRRPNTSFCFLDIRSPGLGDTAMYLCATSRDTTRPAEMIYEQYFGPGTRLTVT.

The rearrangement joins TRBV21-1 to TRBJ2-7; TRBD1, the D gene given by the table, was not confirmed from the DNA. TRBV21-1 is labeled a pseudogene. The CDR3 spans 15 residues. The DNA for the CDR3 is TGTGCCAGCAGCAACGGGGCAGGGGACTCCTACGAGCAGTACTTC. Protein: CASSNGAGDSYEQYF.

This clone was detected only once. The rearrangement joins TRBV18 to TRBJ1-2, with 10 bases identical to TRBD1. Germline V gene lookup returns CDR1 KGHSH and CDR2 LQKENI. CDR3 length: 15 residues. J was trimmed by 5 bases and V by 4 bases; bases with no gene match: 7. This CDR3 reads CASSLGQGRGYGYTF. For the CDR3, the DNA is TGTGCCAGCTCACTGGGACAGGGGCGAGGATATGGCTACACCTTC.

The chain has TRBV4-1 and TRBJ1-4; no definite D call. From germline, CDR1 is MGHRA and CDR2 YSYEKL. V shed 1 base and J shed 1 base, with 10 bases lying between them. CDR3 size: 16 residues. The CDR3 region is CASSQGIGRTNEKLFF. For the CDR3, the DNA is TGCGCCAGCAGCCAAGGTATAGGGAGAACTAATGAAAAACTGTTTTTT.

This clone was counted a few times. This chain uses TRBV7-8 with TRBJ2-5, with D maybe TRBD1 (6 bases). CDR3 size: 15 residues. Germline loops: CDR1 SGHVS, CDR2 FQNEAQ. The germline V and J ends were trimmed by 4 bases and 7 bases, with 19 bases remaining between them. In DNA form, the CDR3 reads TGTGCCAGCAGCTCCATCCGGGACATACTCCCGACCCAGTACTTC. The encoded protein is CASSSIRDILPTQYF.

This chain joins TRBV19 and TRBJ1-1; D might be TRBD1 (5 bases). Trimming took 6 bases from V and 4 from J, leaving 15 bases between them. Germline V lookup: CDR1 LNHDA, CDR2 SQIVND (reference sequence). This CDR3 is built from 14 residues. In nucleotides, the CDR3 is TGTGCCAGTAGAGGGAGGGGACCGATCACTGAAGCTTTCTTT. Translating gives CASRGRGPITEAFF.

The chain has TRBV5-6 and TRBJ1-1, with TRBD1 matching over 8 bases. V lost 4 bases and J lost 1; bases outside the gene matches: 6. The CDR3 has 15 residues. Germline-derived CDR1 and CDR2 are SGHDT and YYEEEE. The CDR3 bases are TGTGCCAGCAGCCAAGACAGGGGTTCGAACACTGAAGCTTTCTTT. Its translation is CASSQDRGSNTEAFF. The entire variable domain, with the rest obtained from reference TRBV5-6 and TRBJ1-1, is as follows: DAGVTQSPTHLIKTRGQQVTLRCSPKSGHDTVSWYQQALGQGPQFIFQYYEEEERQRGNFPDRFSGHQFPNYSSELNVNALLLGDSALYLCASSQDRGSNTEAFFGQGTRLTVV.

This clone appeared a few times. The rearrangement joins TRBV6-5 to TRBJ2-1, with 10 positions matching TRBD1. The V segment lost 5 bases and the J segment 4 bases; nucleotides outside the gene matches: 5. CDR3 length equals 15 residues. From germline, CDR1 is MNHEY and CDR2 SVGAGI. The CDR3 DNA reads as TGTGCCAGCAGTAAGACAGGGGGCCAGTACAATGAGCAGTTCTTC. Translation: CASSKTGGQYNEQFF.

Written as DNA, the CDR3 is TGTGCCAGCAGCGTATCGGGACACCTCTCTGGGGCCAACGTCCTGACTTTC. It specifies CASSVSGHLSGANVLTF. The chain combines TRBV9 with TRBJ2-6; D perhaps matches TRBD1 (6 bases). Germline V gene sequence: CDR1 SGDLS, CDR2 YYNGEE. This CDR3 is built from 17 residues. Trimming stripped 1 base from V and 0 bases from J, with 11 bases between. Full variable domain (rest looked up from reference TRBV9 and TRBJ2-6): DSGVTQTPKHLITATGQRVTLRCSPRSGDLSVYWYQQSLDQGLQFLIQYYNGEERAKGNILERFSAQQFPDLHSELNLSSLELGDSALYFCASSVSGHLSGANVLTFGAGSRLTVL.

This chain uses TRBV7-6 with TRBJ2-5; D unresolved. The CDR3 consists of 14 residues. V lost 10 bases, J lost 7 bases, and 22 bases lay in between. The germline gives CDR1 SGHVS, CDR2 FNYEAQ. This CDR3 reads CATRLTPWWWTQYF. In DNA, the CDR3 is TGTGCCACCCGACTTACCCCTTGGTGGTGGACCCAGTACTTC.

The V call is TRBV6-6, the J call TRBJ2-3, with D possibly matching TRBD2 (7 bases). Germline V gene sequence: CDR1 MNHNY, CDR2 SVGAGI (reference sequence). Trimming removed 8 bases at V and 4 bases at J, with 16 bases between. There are 14 residues in the CDR3. CDR3 protein: CASGGGLRADTQYF. CDR3 bases: TGTGCCAGCGGGGGGGGGCTACGTGCAGATACGCAGTATTTT.

This clone came up a few times. The chain links TRBV5-1 to TRBJ2-7, with a possible D match to TRBD1 (5 bases). CDR1 and CDR2 from the germline V gene are SGHRS and YFSETQ. CDR3 length: 11 residues. V was shortened by 2 bases and J by 5 bases, with 5 bases between the two germline ends. As DNA, the CDR3 is TGCGCCAGCAGCTTCAGGGACGAGCAGTACTTC. It encodes CASSFRDEQYF. The whole variable domain, remainder taken from reference TRBV5-1 and TRBJ2-7, is KAGVTQTPRYLIKTRGQQVTLSCSPISGHRSVSWYQQTPGQGLQFLFEYFSETQRNKGNFPGRFSGRQFSNSRSEMNVSTLELGDSALYLCASSFRDEQYFGPGTRLTVT.

This sequence joins TRBV27 and TRBJ2-3; D perhaps matches TRBD2 (6 bases). Germline assignment: CDR1 MNHEY and CDR2 SMNVEV (reference sequence). The CDR3 runs 14 residues. Trimming cost V 4 bases and J 4 bases, with 12 bases left between them. The CDR3 is CASSSRRAADTQYF. DNA of the CDR3: TGTGCCAGCAGTTCGCGGAGGGCGGCAGATACGCAGTATTTT.

The chain employs TRBV13 and TRBJ2-7; TRBD1 is a possible D gene (6 bases). The germline V gene encodes CDR1 PRHDT and CDR2 FYEKMQ (reference sequence). CDR3 length: 15 amino acids. The V end lost 4 bases, the J end lost 3 bases, and 16 bases lay between the germline ends. DNA for the CDR3: TGTGCCAGCAGCTCCACTCGACAGGCCATCTACGAGCAGTACTTC. Its translation: CASSSTRQAIYEQYF. The variable domain in full, completed from reference TRBV13 and TRBJ2-7, reads AAGVIQSPRHLIKEKRETATLKCYPIPRHDTVYWYQQGPGQDPQFLISFYEKMQSDKGSIPDRFSAQQFSDYHSELNMSSLELGDSALYFCASSSTRQAIYEQYFGPGTRLTVT.

This clone was recorded only once. The V and J genes are TRBV6-1 and TRBJ2-1; 10 nucleotides match TRBD2. CDR1 and CDR2 from the germline V gene are MNHNS and SASEGT. Germline trimming cut 7 bases from V and 7 bases from J; bases unmatched to any gene: 10. The CDR3 is 15 amino acids. The CDR3 sequence is CASTRSSGGLNEQFF. The CDR3 DNA sequence: TGTGCCAGCACCAGGAGTAGCGGGGGGTTGAATGAGCAGTTCTTC.

The gene calls are TRBV4-1 and TRBJ1-4, with a weak D call TRBD1 (5 bases). The germline V and J ends were trimmed by 0 bases and 8 bases, with 16 bases remaining between them. The CDR3 runs 16 residues. The germline CDR1 and CDR2 sequences are MGHRA and YSYEKL. The CDR3 here is CASSQDNGLRGEKLFF. CDR3 bases: TGCGCCAGCAGCCAAGATAATGGCCTAAGGGGAGAAAAACTGTTTTTT.

This clone was observed a few times. The V and J genes are TRBV6-4 and TRBJ1-6, with 8 bases that match TRBD1. V lost 2 bases to trimming and J lost 6 bases; unmatched junction nucleotides: 0. The CDR3 has 14 amino acids. Looked up from germline, CDR1 is MRHNA and CDR2 is SNTAGT. CDR3 protein: CASSDGQGNSPLHF. CDR3 nucleotide sequence: TGTGCCAGCAGTGACGGACAGGGTAATTCACCCCTCCACTTT.